The 27 T cell receptor beta chains below come from one sample, sequenced in a study of control samples from healthy donors and cancer patients. Libraries were prepared by immunoSEQ multiplex PCR; TCRdb keeps only in-frame clonotypes and omits some of them. The data hold 400,000 to 500,000 clones, with around 90% observed a single time. Sequenced sample: PBMCs. These receptors were collected from a man in his forties with head and neck cancer.

This clone was seen only a few times. This chain's CDR3 is CASSQDRETYEQYF. As DNA, the CDR3 is TGTGCCAGCAGCCAGGACAGGGAGACCTACGAGCAGTACTTC. The rearrangement joins TRBV7-9 to TRBJ2-7, with TRBD1 matching over 8 bases. Germline CDR1 and CDR2: SEHNR and FQNEAQ (reference sequence). V dropped 5 bases and J dropped 2; count of bases not matched to a gene: 5. The CDR3 consists of 14 residues.

This chain connects TRBV19 to TRBJ1-1; D not certain. There are 14 residues in the CDR3. V was cut by 3 bases and J by 4 bases, with 12 bases left in between. Germline V CDR1 and CDR2: LNHDA, SQIVND (reference sequence). The CDR3 DNA reads TGTGCCAGTAGTATCGAGAGGTCAGGCACTGAAGCTTTCTTT. It yields the protein CASSIERSGTEAFF.

The chain carries TRBV14 and TRBJ2-2, with D maybe TRBD1 (6 bases). Looked up from germline, CDR1 is SGHDN and CDR2 is FVKESK. V lost 4 bases and J 1 base, leaving 13 bases between the germline ends. The CDR3 runs to 16 residues. In DNA, the CDR3 is TGTGCCAGCAGCCCCTATGGGACAAAGAACACCGGGGAGCTGTTTTTT. Its protein is CASSPYGTKNTGELFF.

The chain is built from TRBV13 and TRBJ1-3; D uncertain. The CDR3 is 15 amino acids. Deletions cut 0 bases from V and 2 bases from J, with 8 bases between. CDR1 PRHDT and CDR2 FYEKMQ come from the germline V gene (reference sequence). Here the CDR3 reads CASSLGGAAGNTIYF. For the CDR3, the DNA is TGTGCCAGCAGCTTAGGTGGTGCCGCTGGAAACACCATATATTTT.

This sequence joins TRBV6-2 or TRBV6-3 and TRBJ2-3; D call uncertain. Trimming removed 0 bases at V and 0 bases at J, with 7 bases between. The CDR3 length is 15 residues. The V gene's germline CDR1 is MNHEY and CDR2 SVGEGT. The CDR3 nucleotides are TGTGCCAGCAGTTACTCTCTAATAAGCACAGATACGCAGTATTTT. As protein: CASSYSLISTDTQYF.

The chain couples TRBV20-1 to TRBJ2-7; D may be TRBD2 (6 bases). Germline V gene data show CDR1 as DFQATT and CDR2 as SNEGSKA (reference sequence). The CDR3 runs 13 residues. V gave up 3 bases and J gave up 4 bases, with 13 bases separating them. CDR3 DNA: TGCAGTGCTAGTCTAGGAGGGAGTTACGAGCAGTACTTC. It codes for CSASLGGSYEQYF.

V gene TRBV4-1 combines with J gene TRBJ2-3; TRBD2 matches 14 bases. V lost 0 bases to trimming and J lost 12 bases; unmatched junction nucleotides: 5. Germline loops: CDR1 MGHRA, CDR2 YSYEKL. The CDR3 totals 15 residues. The CDR3 here is CASSQEGLAGVAQYF. The CDR3, as DNA: TGCGCCAGCAGCCAAGAGGGACTAGCGGGAGTGGCACAGTATTTT.

Here the CDR3 reads CATSKKSGTEFANTGELFF. The CDR3 region has the DNA TGTGCCACCAGTAAAAAGTCCGGGACGGAGTTCGCGAACACCGGGGAGCTGTTTTTT. The chain carries TRBV24-1 and TRBJ2-2; D might be TRBD1 or TRBD2, each matching 5 bases. CDR3 length: 19 amino acids. The germline V gene has CDR1 KGHDR and CDR2 SFDVKD. Trimming stripped 6 bases from V and 0 bases from J, with 22 bases between.

The gene calls are TRBV7-3 and TRBJ2-5; a weak D match, TRBD2 (5 bases). The germline CDR1 and CDR2 sequences are SGHTA and FQGTGA. This CDR3 has 14 residues. V lost 1 base to trimming and J lost 5 bases, with 11 bases between them. CDR3 amino acids: CASSLIGRGETQYF. In DNA form, the CDR3 reads TGTGCCAGCAGCTTAATAGGCCGAGGGGAGACCCAGTACTTC. The full variable domain, with the rest looked up from reference TRBV7-3 and TRBJ2-5, is GAGVSQTPSNKVTEKGKYVELRCDPISGHTALYWYRQSLGQGPEFLIYFQGTGAADDSGLPNDRFFAVRPEGSVSTLKIQRTERGDSAVYLCASSLIGRGETQYFGPGTRLLVL.

The chain combines TRBV7-8 with TRBJ1-2; no firm D call. Trimming stripped 1 base from V and 2 bases from J, with 8 bases between. This CDR3 comprises 14 residues. Germline V gene lookup returns CDR1 SGHVS and CDR2 FQNEAQ. CDR3 residues: CASSLEGGNYGYTF. The CDR3 DNA follows: TGTGCCAGCAGCTTAGAAGGCGGAAACTATGGCTACACCTTC.

Written as DNA, the CDR3 is TGTGCCAGCAGCTTGGTGGGCCGGCGGGGGCGAAACGGGGAGCTGTTTTTT. It encodes CASSLVGRRGRNGELFF. This rearrangement joins TRBV5-4 to TRBJ2-2, with D maybe TRBD2 (7 bases). The CDR3 is 17 residues long. CDR1 SGHNT and CDR2 YYREEE come from the germline V gene (reference sequence). The V end lost 0 bases, the J end lost 7 bases, and 19 bases lay between the germline ends.

V is TRBV3-1 (or the pseudogene TRBV3-2) and J is TRBJ1-6; D is possibly TRBD1 (5 bases). The germline CDR1 and CDR2 sequences are LGHDT and YNNKEL (reference sequence). The V and J ends lost 1 base and 11 bases respectively, with 6 bases between them. This CDR3 contains 12 residues. This CDR3 is CASSQAGAPLHF. CDR3 sequence (DNA): TGTGCCAGCAGCCAAGCGGGGGCACCCCTCCACTTT.

CDR3 residues: CASSEGQRDQPQHF. CDR3 nucleotides: TGCGCCAGCAGTGAGGGACAGAGGGATCAGCCCCAGCATTTT. The chain recombines TRBV10-2 with TRBJ1-5, with TRBD1 as a possible D gene (6 bases). This CDR3 region has 14 residues. Looked up from germline, CDR1 is WSHSY and CDR2 is SAAADI. V was pared by 2 bases and J by 5 bases, with 10 bases between.

This chain connects TRBV4-2 to TRBJ1-2, with TRBD1 as a possible D gene (5 bases). V was cut by 5 bases and J by 2 bases, with 12 bases left in between. CDR1 LGHNA and CDR2 YNFKEQ come from the germline V gene. This CDR3 has 14 amino acids. The CDR3 DNA reads TGTGCCAGCAGCGCCGGCGGGGGAAACTATGGCTACACCTTC. Protein: CASSAGGGNYGYTF.

This sequence joins TRBV30 and TRBJ1-5; 7 bases match TRBD1. After removal of 3 bases from V and 3 bases from J, the junction contained 8 bases not matched to a gene. Germline V gene data show CDR1 as GTSNPN and CDR2 as SVGIG (reference sequence). The CDR3 loop spans 15 amino acids. The DNA of the CDR3 is TGTGCCTGGAGGGGGCGGGACAGCTCCAATCAGCCCCAGCATTTT. Translation: CAWRGRDSSNQPQHF.

This clone was detected only once. The chain uses TRBV11-2 and TRBJ1-1, with 7 bases lining up with TRBD1. The CDR3 is made up of 16 amino acids. Trimming removed 2 bases from V and 7 bases from J; junction bases left unmatched: 13. Per germline, CDR1 SGHAT and CDR2 FQNNGV. As DNA, the CDR3 is TGTGCCAGCAGCTTATCGTTCGCCTACAGGGGCAGTGAAGCTTTCTTT. Its translation: CASSLSFAYRGSEAFF. Based on the CDR3 plus reference TRBV11-2 and TRBJ1-1, the full variable domain is EAGVAQSPRYKIIEKRQSVAFWCNPISGHATLYWYQQILGQGPKLLIQFQNNGVVDDSQLPKDRFSAERLKGVDSTLKIQPAKLEDSAVYLCASSLSFAYRGSEAFFGQGTRLTVV.

This chain uses TRBV6-5 with TRBJ2-1; 9 bases line up with TRBD1. Germline-derived CDR1 and CDR2 are MNHEY and SVGAGI. The V segment lost 6 bases and the J segment 2 bases; nucleotides outside the gene matches: 5. The CDR3 is made up of 15 amino acids. The CDR3 spells CASSPGTGPYNEQFF. The CDR3 DNA sequence: TGTGCCAGCAGCCCCGGGACAGGGCCCTACAATGAGCAGTTCTTC.

The CDR3 reads CATSRETSGSYEQYF. In DNA form, the CDR3 reads TGTGCCACCAGCAGAGAGACTAGCGGGAGTTACGAGCAGTACTTC. J is TRBJ2-7 and V is TRBV15; 12 bases fit TRBD2. The CDR3 contains 15 residues. Germline V gene lookup returns CDR1 LNHNV and CDR2 YYDKDF (reference sequence). The V gene end was trimmed by 0 bases and the J gene end by 4 bases; junction bases not matched to a gene: 1.

This chain joins TRBV11-2 and TRBJ2-7, with 7 bases that match TRBD1. Germline CDR1 and CDR2: SGHAT and FQNNGV. Trimming removed 0 bases from V and 1 base from J; junction bases left unmatched: 12. CDR3 length equals 18 residues. The CDR3 region is CASSLDLIGGQKSYEQYF. For the CDR3, the DNA is TGTGCCAGCAGCTTAGATCTAATTGGGGGACAGAAATCCTACGAGCAGTACTTC.

This chain uses TRBV18 with TRBJ2-1; D is unresolved. Germline CDR1 is KGHSH and CDR2 is LQKENI. There are 12 residues in the CDR3. With 5 bases removed from V and 8 bases from J, the gap between germline ends came to 10 bases. The CDR3 DNA reads TGTGCCAGCTCAAGGCCACCGGATGAGCAGTTCTTC. Translated, it gives CASSRPPDEQFF.

This clone appeared once. For the CDR3, the DNA is TGTGCCAGCAGTTCCGGGACTCCTAACACCGGGGAGCTGTTTTTT. Translation: CASSSGTPNTGELFF. J is TRBJ2-2 and V is TRBV6-2 or TRBV6-3; D is perhaps TRBD2 (6 bases). CDR1 MNHEY and CDR2 SVGEGT come from the germline V gene. This CDR3 comprises 15 residues. The V end lost 4 bases, the J end lost 2 bases, and 11 bases lay between the germline ends.

The genes are TRBV5-6 and TRBJ1-2; 7 bases align to TRBD1. Germline V gives CDR1 SGHDT, CDR2 YYEEEE. The junction had 12 bases not matched to a gene; V was cut back by 3 bases and J by 4 bases. The CDR3 has 16 residues. The CDR3 DNA reads as TGTGCCAGCAGCTGGAGGACGGCAGGGGGAACCTATGGCTACACCTTC. It encodes CASSWRTAGGTYGYTF. Combining the CDR3 with reference TRBV5-6 and TRBJ1-2 gives the whole variable domain DAGVTQSPTHLIKTRGQQVTLRCSPKSGHDTVSWYQQALGQGPQFIFQYYEEEERQRGNFPDRFSGHQFPNYSSELNVNALLLGDSALYLCASSWRTAGGTYGYTFGSGTRLTVV.

This chain joins TRBV9 and TRBJ2-1; 12 bases are a match to TRBD2. The germline gives CDR1 SGDLS, CDR2 YYNGEE. J lost 4 bases, V lost 2 bases, and 1 base had no gene match. CDR3 size: 15 residues. CDR3 DNA sequence: TGTGCCAGCAGCGTTCTAGCGGGAGGGTACAATGAGCAGTTCTTC. It encodes CASSVLAGGYNEQFF.

V usage is TRBV7-2 and J usage is TRBJ1-1; the D gene is possibly TRBD1 (5 bases). This CDR3 is built from 13 residues. Per germline, CDR1 SGHTA and CDR2 FQGNSA. The V gene lost 5 bases and the J gene lost 7 bases, with 14 bases spanning the gap. Written as DNA, the CDR3 is TGTGCCAGCAGCCCAGTCCAGGGCGGTGAAGCTTTCTTT. It is translated as CASSPVQGGEAFF.

The V gene is TRBV6-1, the J gene TRBJ2-7; the match to TRBD1 covers 9 bases. The germline gives CDR1 MNHNS, CDR2 SASEGT. V trimming: 0 bases; J trimming: 6 bases; junction bases outside the gene matches: 6. The CDR3 is 15 amino acids. The CDR3 region has the DNA TGTGCCAGCAGTGAAGCGGAGGACAGGGGTCTCGAGCAGTACTTC. This encodes CASSEAEDRGLEQYF.

CDR3 in amino acids: CASSTRTGGSYNEQFF. DNA of the CDR3: TGTGCCAGCAGTACGCGTACAGGGGGCTCCTACAATGAGCAGTTCTTC. The gene calls are TRBV27 and TRBJ2-1; TRBD1 matches 8 bases. The CDR3 length is 16 residues. Germline CDR1 MNHEY, CDR2 SMNVEV (reference sequence). The J segment lost 0 bases and the V segment lost 5 bases, leaving 6 bases of the junction unmatched.

V is TRBV19 and J is TRBJ2-7; 7 bases map to TRBD1. The J segment lost 2 bases and the V segment lost 10 bases, leaving 5 bases of the junction unmatched. There are 12 residues in the CDR3. The germline V gene has CDR1 LNHDA and CDR2 SQIVND (reference sequence). This chain's CDR3 is CATAGGPYEQYF. For the CDR3, the DNA is TGTGCCACAGCAGGGGGACCCTACGAGCAGTACTTC.